Below, one T cell receptor beta chain is given with its context. Its antigen is as yet unknown. The read stops 3 residues short of the end of the CDR3; the missing end is completed from the germline J gene. Using immunoSEQ multiplex PCR, the repertoire was profiled, and TCRdb retains in-frame clones only, with some absent. The ten top clones account for around 1.5%, within a sample of tens of thousands of clones. The data are from a study of T cells in women clearing cervical HPV infection. CDR3 size: 13 residues. Germline V gene data show CDR1 as LNHDA and CDR2 as SQIVND (reference sequence). Trimming cost V 7 bases and J 2 bases, with 9 bases left between them. General study findings and limits: Effector/memory and HPV-specific T cells were not isolated, and association timing is unknown.

The sequencing input was blood buffy coat. The V gene is TRBV19, the J gene TRBJ1-3, with D maybe TRBD1 (6 bases). This clonotype was obtained from a woman between 18 and 75 years old with a cervical HPV16 infection that either progressed to CIN3+ or cleared (not recorded which). CDR3 sequence reads: CASKQGAGNTIYF. Incomplete CDR3 DNA: TGTGCCAGTAAACAGGGTGCTGGAAACACC.